The entry below gives a single TCR beta chain sequence along with its context. This entry comes from a study of blood T cell repertoires in COVID-19. Across the whole study: Donors in the United States, Italy and Spain gave samples during acute or convalescent COVID-19.

The participants were between roughly 18 and 89 years old and came from about two dozen US areas. Germline V gene sequence: CDR1 MNHEY, CDR2 SVGAGI. The CDR3 runs to 15 residues. With 4 bases removed from V and 0 bases from J, the gap between germline ends came to 13 bases. In the original processing: Nucleated cell counts were estimated from reference gene primer amplification. Produced via immunoSEQ multiplex PCR; TCRdb's table is partial and in-frame only. The V and J calls and clone size were taken over from that table, and D and trimming were inferred from the DNA. The table has 200,000 to 250,000 clones, approximately 81% seen once.

This chain connects TRBV6-5 to TRBJ2-7, with D possibly matching TRBD2 (7 bases). The sequence was obtained from a middle-aged man who had recovered from COVID-19. What was sequenced was PBMCs or T cells enriched from blood (not recorded which). In nucleotides, the CDR3 is TGTGCCAGCAGTTGGCTAGCGGACAGCTCCTACGAGCAGTACTTC. Translated: CASSWLADSSYEQYF.